This TCR beta chain was identified during a study of Ad26.COV2.S vaccination and SARS-CoV-2 variants (dated by TCRdb to about 2021). For context, the study as a whole: Vaccine-arm donors were drawn from COV1001, a multicentre, randomized, double-blind, placebo-controlled phase I-IIa trial of Ad26.COV2.S in healthy adults. Investigators remained blinded to trial group allocation during experiments and outcome assessment. Trial participants were randomized into five groups of five, in which low-dose or high-dose Ad26.COV2.S was given once or twice, or placebo was given on both occasions. The specificity and breadth of SARS-CoV-2-reactive T cell receptors after Ad26.COV2.S vaccination were assessed by TCRbeta repertoire sequencing. Ad26.COV2.S was administered intramuscularly at a dose of 5x10^10 or 1x10^11 viral particles, either as one shot or as two shots given 56 days apart. A total of 32 samples were included in the TCR-sequenced set, comprising around 19 Ad26.COV2.S vaccine recipients, 5 placebo recipients and 8 SARS-CoV-2 convalescent individuals.

The CDR3 runs 15 amino acids, cysteine and phenylalanine included. Only the CDR3 region is kept as DNA, spanning 45 bases read in frame from base 1. The V end loses 4 bases and the J end loses 6 bases, and a stretch of 16 bases separates them. Taken from the germline V gene, the CDR1 and CDR2 loops are SGHTA and FQGNSA. The immunoSEQ Assay was used to sequence TCRbeta CDR3 regions. After extraction, genomic DNA underwent amplification by bias-controlled multiplex PCR, followed by high-throughput sequencing. The original methods were these. To quantify the absolute abundance of every unique TCRbeta CDR3 region, sequences were collapsed and filtered. T cell fraction was estimated by normalizing TCRbeta template counts to usable DNA, with usable DNA measured through amplification of reference genes found in all nucleated cells. Repertoire TCRs were annotated as SARS-CoV-2-specific when V gene, CDR3 amino acid sequence and J gene were exactly matched to a known reactive TCR set. The reference SARS-CoV-2 TCR set was obtained from MIRA and was filtered for enrichment in COVID-19-positive ImmuneCODE repertoires, whereby public or cross-reactive TCRs were removed. Based on the MIRA antigens, annotated TCRs were further analysed at the level of specific ORF or position within ORF. Breadth was defined as annotated unique rearrangements over total unique productive rearrangements; depth was the summed frequency of those rearrangements. Two-sided Wilcoxon rank-sum tests were used to compare TCR breadth between groups. The table comes from immuneACCESS by way of TCRdb, which keeps in-frame sequences with V and J called. Part of the clones is missing from these tables; in studies checked, under half for an unresolved V gene and the rest for unknown reasons. The V and J calls and clone size were taken over from that table, and D and trimming were inferred from the DNA. The sample records about 350,000 clones, roughly 81% of which are singletons. The ten largest clones represent about 3.3% of the sample.

The treatment or condition label here, explained by the study, means: 19 received Ad26.COV2.S at low or high dose, single or two shots; 5 received placebo; per-sample allocation not given. For vaccine and placebo recipients, repertoires were sequenced using samples collected on day 63 after the first injection. Between 29 July and 7 August 2020, Cohort 1b enrolled around 24 adults aged 18-55 years at one site in Boston, USA. Ad26.COV2.S was a replication-incompetent adenovirus type 26 vector that expressed a prefusion-stabilized SARS-CoV-2 spike protein derived from the original Wuhan strain. What the authors observed across the whole study: Ad26.COV2.S recipients had higher spike-specific TCR breadth than placebo recipients (P = 0.0014). The study was not powered to compare responses between vaccine doses or regimens. The authors noted that total T cell responses may have been underestimated by the TCR breadth and depth analyses. After vaccination, spike-specific CD8+ and CD4+ T cell responses were reported to show substantial breadth. Non-spike TCR breadth was comparable between vaccine and placebo recipients, consistent with the vaccine containing only spike.

To note about this clone: Its antigen is unknown. The sample holds no much larger clone one base away, and base qualities are not on file.

The sequence was obtained from a person between 18 and 65 years old who received the Ad26.COV2.S COVID-19 vaccine or a placebo. Sequenced here: peripheral blood, sampled in a trial of Ad26.COV2.S vaccine versus placebo. Recombination joined TRBV7-2 with TRBJ1-5; perhaps TRBD1 is the D gene, with 5 bases matching. The bases read TGTGCCAGCAGCTCCCCCGACTCAGGGATTCAGCCCCAGCATTTT. Translated, it reads CASSSPDSGIQPQHF.